This is a list of T cell receptor beta chains from one sample in a study of T cells in Graves' hyperthyroidism and ophthalmopathy. TCRdb passed the multiplex PCR reads through MiXCR, listing each CDR3 protein once. This sample has 300,000 to 400,000 distinct CDR3 sequences, with around 14% found just once. Sample: blood. Receptors originate from a woman aged 25 to 45 with Graves' hyperthyroidism. CDR3s include the opening cysteine and the closing phenylalanine or tryptophan. A D gene is named only where the DNA matches it firmly. Clone size is given for some rows only: seen once, a few or many times, or a class if the clone is expanded.

TRBJ2-5,few,TRBV2,NA,CASRTRQQETQYF,TGTGCCAGCCGTACTCGACAGCAAGAGACCCAGTACTTC
TRBJ2-4,once,TRBV20-1,NA,CSGNGMGSLAKNIQYF,TGCAGTGGTAATGGAATGGGATCGCTAGCCAAAAACATTCAGTACTTC
TRBJ1-5,once,TRBV2,NA,CASNEFGRGQPQHF,TGTGCCAGCAATGAATTCGGGAGGGGTCAGCCCCAGCATTTT
TRBJ2-2,NA,TRBV20-1,NA,CSAPDSGYANTGELFF,TGCAGTGCCCCAGATAGTGGCTACGCAAACACCGGGGAGCTGTTTTTT
TRBJ1-2,NA,TRBV3-1,TRBD1,CASSQVSPRQGWGYTF,TGTGCCAGCAGCCAAGTTTCCCCCCGACAGGGATGGGGCTACACCTTC
TRBJ2-6,many,TRBV7-2,TRBD1,CASSWKGGLANVLTF,TGTGCCAGCAGCTGGAAAGGGGGCCTGGCCAACGTCCTGACTTTC
TRBJ1-6,NA,TRBV18,NA,CASSQRDDSYNSPLHF,TGTGCCAGCTCACAAAGGGACGACTCCTATAATTCACCCCTCCACTTT
TRBJ2-7,many,TRBV12-3/TRBV12-4,TRBD2,CASSISGRSYEQYF,TGTGCCAGCAGTATTAGCGGGAGGAGCTACGAGCAGTACTTC
TRBJ2-7,many,TRBV6-2/TRBV6-3,NA,CASSLRAPLPYEQYF,TGTGCCAGCAGTCTCCGGGCCCCTCTACCCTACGAGCAGTACTTC
TRBJ1-1,few,TRBV12-3/TRBV12-4,NA,CASSFKENTEAFF,TGTGCCAGCAGTTTTAAGGAGAACACTGAAGCTTTCTTT
TRBJ1-1,many,TRBV19,TRBD1,CASSRRDRGYTEAFF,TGTGCCAGTAGTAGGAGGGACAGGGGATACACTGAAGCTTTCTTT
TRBJ1-2,few,TRBV28,NA,CASSGTSYGYTF,TGTGCCAGCAGTGGAACCTCCTATGGCTACACCTTC
TRBJ2-2,few,TRBV20-1,NA,CSAGSVDTGELFF,TGCAGTGCAGGGAGTGTGGACACCGGGGAGCTGTTTTTT
TRBJ2-5,few,TRBV4-2,TRBD2,CASSPMPAGGGGETQYF,TGTGCCAGCAGCCCCATGCCAGCGGGAGGTGGGGGAGAGACCCAGTACTTC
TRBJ2-7,NA,TRBV20-1,NA,CSAPPGVAPGPLEQYF,TGCAGTGCTCCCCCCGGGGTTGCCCCCGGCCCTCTAGAGCAGTACTTC
TRBJ2-5,many,TRBV9,NA,CASSVAGGAGLVETQYF,TGTGCCAGCAGCGTAGCTGGCGGTGCCGGACTGGTGGAGACCCAGTACTTC
TRBJ1-5,many,TRBV6-6,NA,CASSYRAGGHQPQHF,TGTGCCAGCAGTTACAGGGCGGGGGGGCATCAGCCCCAGCATTTT
TRBJ2-7,many,TRBV6-2/TRBV6-3,NA,CASSYSTQGYEQYF,TGTGCCAGCAGTTACTCAACACAGGGCTACGAGCAGTACTTC
TRBJ2-1,few,TRBV11-2,NA,CASSPHNEQFF,TGTGCCAGCAGCCCCCATAATGAGCAGTTCTTC
TRBJ1-6,NA,TRBV30,NA,CAWSVGNPPLHF,TGTGCCTGGAGTGTGGGGAACCCGCCCCTCCACTTT
TRBJ2-1,many,TRBV29-1,NA,CSVARSSYNEQFF,TGCAGCGTTGCAAGATCCTCCTACAATGAGCAGTTCTTC
TRBJ1-2,many,TRBV3-1,NA,CASSRTGIYGYTF,TGTGCCAGCAGCCGTACAGGAATCTATGGCTACACCTTC
TRBJ1-2,many,TRBV6-2/TRBV6-3,TRBD1,CASSPPGQDYGYTF,TGTGCCAGCAGCCCTCCGGGACAGGACTATGGCTACACCTTC
TRBJ2-7,few,TRBV6-2/TRBV6-3,NA,CASRDKSREYEQYF,TGTGCCAGCAGAGACAAATCCAGGGAGTACGAGCAGTACTTC
TRBJ2-1,NA,TRBV12-3/TRBV12-4,TRBD2,CASSELSGSHEQFF,TGTGCCAGCAGCGAACTTAGCGGGTCCCATGAGCAGTTCTTC
TRBJ1-3,many,TRBV12-3/TRBV12-4,TRBD1,CASSAYRDRGNTIYF,TGTGCCAGCAGTGCCTACCGGGACAGGGGAAACACCATATATTTT
TRBJ1-2,few,TRBV7-9,NA,CASSPRAGNYGYTF,TGTGCCAGCAGCCCTAGAGCAGGAAACTATGGCTACACCTTC
TRBJ2-1,many,TRBV7-9,NA,CASSLGGGLVNEQFF,TGTGCCAGCAGCTTAGGAGGGGGGCTAGTCAATGAGCAGTTCTTC
TRBJ2-3,few,TRBV29-1,NA,CSVGAGDTQYF,TGCAGCGTCGGGGCCGGAGATACGCAGTATTTT
TRBJ2-5,NA,TRBV5-1,NA,CASSFERGEETQYF,TGCGCCAGCAGCTTCGAGAGAGGGGAAGAGACCCAGTACTTC
TRBJ2-7,many,TRBV11-2,NA,CASSPPSGAHYEQYF,TGTGCCAGCAGCCCCCCGTCCGGAGCCCACTACGAGCAGTACTTC
TRBJ1-6,many,TRBV28,TRBD1,CASSLPSTGVHNSPLHF,TGTGCCAGCAGTTTACCAAGTACAGGGGTCCATAATTCACCCCTCCACTTT
TRBJ2-7,NA,TRBV28,NA,CASSGGLADPYEQYF,TGTGCCAGCAGCGGGGGACTTGCGGACCCCTACGAGCAGTACTTC
TRBJ1-3,many,TRBV29-1,NA,CSAWGGHSGNTIYF,TGCAGCGCTTGGGGGGGCCACTCTGGAAACACCATATATTTT
TRBJ2-2,NA,TRBV20-1,NA,CSASNPGELFF,TGCAGTGCTAGTAATCCCGGGGAGCTGTTTTTT
TRBJ2-7,many,TRBV11-2,NA,CASEAYFDEQYF,TGTGCCAGCGAGGCCTATTTTGACGAGCAGTACTTC
TRBJ2-2,NA,TRBV29-1,TRBD1,CSVENREGQGPTGELFF,TGCAGCGTTGAAAATAGGGAGGGACAGGGACCAACCGGGGAGCTGTTTTTT
TRBJ2-7,many,TRBV5-6,NA,CASSFRAEQYF,TGTGCCAGCAGCTTTCGTGCGGAGCAGTACTTC
TRBJ2-4,few,TRBV20-1,NA,CSARAFYTTAKNIQYF,TGCAGTGCTAGAGCTTTTTATACTACCGCCAAAAACATTCAGTACTTC
TRBJ1-6,NA,TRBV6-1,NA,CASSVGGNSPLHF,TGTGCCAGCTCTGTGGGTGGGAATTCACCCCTCCACTTT
TRBJ2-1,many,TRBV7-3,TRBD2,CASSSSRGASGRAGSYNEQFF,TGTGCCAGCAGCTCCTCCCGGGGGGCTAGCGGGAGGGCTGGTTCCTACAATGAGCAGTTCTTC
TRBJ1-4,NA,TRBV7-2,NA,CASSFIQGGGEKLFF,TGTGCCAGCAGCTTCATACAGGGCGGGGGTGAAAAACTGTTTTTT
TRBJ2-5,NA,TRBV9,TRBD2,CASSPGLAGLETQYF,TGTGCCAGCAGCCCCGGACTAGCGGGATTGGAGACCCAGTACTTC
TRBJ2-3,NA,TRBV19,NA,CASGVGGADTDTQYF,TGTGCCAGTGGGGTCGGTGGAGCGGACACAGATACGCAGTATTTT
TRBJ1-1,many,TRBV6-1,NA,CASSGRFGAEAFF,TGTGCCAGCAGTGGACGGTTTGGGGCTGAAGCTTTCTTT
TRBJ2-7,once,TRBV5-1,NA,CASSWGDRSSYEQYF,TGCGCCAGCAGCTGGGGAGACAGGAGCTCCTACGAGCAGTACTTC
TRBJ1-6,few,TRBV27,NA,CASSWGAGSPLHF,TGTGCCAGCAGCTGGGGAGCCGGTTCACCCCTCCACTTT
TRBJ2-7,many,TRBV27,NA,CASNSRGGNYEQYF,TGTGCCAGCAACTCCCGGGGCGGTAATTACGAGCAGTACTTC
TRBJ2-7,many,TRBV28,TRBD2,CASRRGVSSGYEQYF,TGTGCCAGCAGACGGGGGGTAAGTTCTGGCTACGAGCAGTACTTC
TRBJ2-1,NA,TRBV20-1,NA,CSARDLANHGINEQFF,TGCAGTGCTAGAGATCTAGCCAACCACGGGATAAATGAGCAGTTCTTC
TRBJ2-2,few,TRBV3-1,TRBD2,CASGTSVKPGELFF,TGTGCCAGCGGGACTAGCGTGAAACCGGGGGAGCTGTTTTTT
TRBJ2-7,many,TRBV2,NA,CASSVTSIREQYF,TGTGCCAGCAGTGTTACTAGCATACGGGAGCAGTACTTC
TRBJ2-1,many,TRBV12-3/TRBV12-4,TRBD2,CASSLYVRGTSGTGGLDGQFF,TGTGCCAGCAGTTTATATGTGAGGGGGACTAGCGGGACGGGGGGCTTGGATGGGCAGTTCTTC
TRBJ2-7,NA,TRBV29-1,TRBD1,CSVEEDRGNYEQYF,TGCAGCGTTGAAGAAGACAGGGGAAACTACGAGCAGTACTTC